The TCR beta chain under discussion was sequenced for a study of T cell responses to AZD1222 COVID-19 vaccine. Background on the study: Pooled samples include second doses given at about 4 or 12 weeks. Study results and limitations: The study found vaccine-associated CD4 TCRs spanning spike, dominant at 160-218 and 743-854. Unmutated variant regions are reportedly targeted by nearly half of spike-specific TCRs.

Profiled with immunoSEQ multiplex PCR; TCRdb holds only in-frame clones, not every one. The sample records some 160,000 clones, roughly 86% being singletons. The V and J ends lost 3 bases and 5 bases, in that order; junction bases with no gene match: 8. CDR3 size: 15 residues. Germline lookup yields CDR1 LGHDT and CDR2 YNNKEL (reference sequence). Notes on this clone: Its antigen is as yet unknown.

The source of this sequence is an adult in good health. Source: peripheral blood, taken on day 0 of AZD1222 vaccination. This rearrangement joins TRBV3-1 (or the pseudogene TRBV3-2) to TRBJ2-5; 8 bases align to TRBD1. The CDR3 reads CASSHLQGAWETQYF. DNA of the CDR3: TGTGCCAGCAGCCACCTCCAGGGGGCCTGGGAGACCCAGTACTTC.